The next 20 T cell receptor beta chains were all read from a single sample in a study of CD8 T cells in Susac syndrome. Random-hexamer reverse transcription was applied to 0.5 to 1 ug RNA. TCRdb reanalysed the immunoSEQ multiplex PCR reads using MiXCR and keeps one entry per CDR3 protein. Of around 200,000 distinct CDR3 sequences listed, around 95% are singletons. The sample comprised CD4+ T cells from PBMCs. The receptors here all came from a human donor with multiple sclerosis.

This chain uses TRBV20-1 with TRBJ1-1; D is possibly TRBD1 (6 bases). Germline V gene data show CDR1 as DFQATT and CDR2 as SNEGSKA (reference sequence). V gave up 3 bases and J gave up 2 bases, with 10 bases separating them. The CDR3 covers 13 residues. CDR3 bases: TGCAGTGCTAGGACAGGAACAAACACTGAAGCTTTCTTT. It translates to CSARTGTNTEAFF.

This sequence joins TRBV7-8 and TRBJ2-2; D is uncertain. This CDR3 comprises 15 residues. The ends were cut back, 5 bases at V and 2 bases at J, with 12 bases in the middle. Germline V gene lookup returns CDR1 SGHVS and CDR2 FQNEAQ. The CDR3 protein is CASSLDWPNTGELFF. As DNA, the CDR3 is TGTGCCAGCAGCCTAGATTGGCCCAACACCGGGGAGCTGTTTTTT.

This sequence joins TRBV29-1 and TRBJ1-1; D unresolved. Germline assignment: CDR1 SQVTM and CDR2 ANQGSEA. Trimming pared 3 bases from V and 7 bases from J, leaving 12 bases between. The CDR3 sequence is 12 residues long. The CDR3 loop reads CSVDSARSEAFF. The CDR3 DNA reads TGCAGCGTTGATTCGGCCAGGAGTGAAGCTTTCTTT.

The J gene is TRBJ1-5, the V gene TRBV7-9, with D tentatively TRBD1 (5 bases). V dropped 0 bases and J dropped 12 bases, with 12 bases sitting between them. CDR3 size: 13 residues. CDR1 is SEHNR, CDR2 FQNEAQ, per germline (reference sequence). Written as DNA, the CDR3 is TGTGCCAGCAGCTTAGCCGGGACCGCTTTCCAGCATTTT. Translation: CASSLAGTAFQHF.

This rearrangement joins TRBV7-9 to TRBJ2-7; 9 bases are a match to TRBD1. Trimming at V came to 5 bases and at J to 1 base, leaving 12 bases not matched to a gene. Germline V gene data show CDR1 as SEHNR and CDR2 as FQNEAQ (reference sequence). The CDR3 is 17 amino acids. CDR3 nucleotide sequence: TGTGCCAGCAGCGTAATCAATCCGGGACAGGGTTCCTACGAGCAGTACTTC. It is translated as CASSVINPGQGSYEQYF.

The V call is TRBV20-1, the J call TRBJ2-7, with 8 bases lining up with TRBD1. The CDR3 covers 14 residues. Per germline, CDR1 DFQATT and CDR2 SNEGSKA (reference sequence). V was pared by 5 bases and J by 2 bases, with 8 bases of the junction left unmatched. CDR3 loop: CSALRTGTPYEQYF. CDR3 bases: TGCAGTGCTCTCCGGACAGGGACCCCCTACGAGCAGTACTTC.

This chain uses TRBV13 with TRBJ2-7; 7 positions match TRBD1. CDR1 PRHDT and CDR2 FYEKMQ come from the germline V gene (reference sequence). Trimming at V came to 5 bases and at J to 0 bases, leaving 4 bases not matched to a gene. This CDR3 comprises 14 residues. The CDR3 bases are TGTGCCAGCAGCGGGCGACAGGGCTCCTACGAGCAGTACTTC. Its translation is CASSGRQGSYEQYF.

The chain couples TRBV29-1 to TRBJ2-3; 10 bases map to TRBD2. With V trimmed by 2 bases and J by 7 bases, 6 bases remained unmatched. The CDR3 is made up of 14 amino acids. Germline assignment: CDR1 SQVTM and CDR2 ANQGSEA. The CDR3 coding sequence is TGCAGCGTTGAACCCCAGCGGGGGGGAAATACGCAGTATTTT. Amino acid sequence: CSVEPQRGGNTQYF.

The chain uses TRBV29-1 and TRBJ2-6; the D is unclear. Germline CDR1 and CDR2: SQVTM and ANQGSEA. The CDR3 is made up of 13 amino acids. Trimming removed 7 bases at V and 0 bases at J, with 7 bases between. This CDR3 reads CSGLTSGANVLTF. In nucleotides, the CDR3 is TGCAGCGGCCTGACCTCTGGGGCCAACGTCCTGACTTTC.

The chain is built from TRBV4-1 and TRBJ1-5, with D possibly matching TRBD1 (6 bases). The CDR3 spans 15 residues. V lost 1 base and J 4 bases, leaving 11 bases between the germline ends. CDR1 MGHRA and CDR2 YSYEKL come from the germline V gene. In nucleotides, the CDR3 is TGCGCCAGCAGCCAAGTGGGACAAGGAAATCAGCCCCAGCATTTT. Its protein is CASSQVGQGNQPQHF.

The V call is TRBV12-3 or TRBV12-4, the J call TRBJ1-5; TRBD1 matches 9 bases. The CDR3 is made up of 15 amino acids. V trimming: 2 bases; J trimming: 7 bases; junction bases outside the gene matches: 6. CDR3 coding DNA: TGTGCCAGCAGTTTAATAGGACAGGGGTACCAGCCCCAGCATTTT. Translated, it gives CASSLIGQGYQPQHF.

The genes are TRBV29-1 and TRBJ2-1, with 8 bases identical to TRBD2. CDR3 size: 16 residues. CDR1 is SQVTM and CDR2 is ANQGSEA in the germline V gene. With 2 bases clipped from V and 8 bases from J, the junction kept 14 bases outside the gene matches. The CDR3 region has the DNA TGCAGCGTTGAAAATCCAGCGGGGGCCCTGAAGGATGAGCAGTTCTTC. This codes for CSVENPAGALKDEQFF.

This rearrangement joins TRBV12-3 or TRBV12-4 to TRBJ2-1; D is tentatively TRBD1 or TRBD2 (5 bases each). CDR3 length: 11 residues. Trimming pared 10 bases from V and 8 bases from J, leaving 12 bases between. Here the CDR3 DNA reads TGTGCCACCGCGTGGGACGATGAGCAGTTCTTC. Translated: CATAWDDEQFF.

The chain joins TRBV29-1 to TRBJ1-3; 7 nucleotides agree with TRBD1. The CDR3 has 15 residues. The V and J ends lost 7 bases and 2 bases, in that order; junction bases with no gene match: 11. The germline V gene encodes CDR1 SQVTM and CDR2 ANQGSEA. The CDR3 DNA follows: TGCAGCGCCACAGGGGAAGGTAGTGCTGGAAACACCATATATTTT. Protein sequence: CSATGEGSAGNTIYF.

The chain links TRBV20-1 to TRBJ2-1; D is possibly TRBD1 (5 bases). Germline CDR1 DFQATT, CDR2 SNEGSKA (reference sequence). The CDR3 is 12 amino acids. Trimming shortened V by 6 bases and J by 10 bases, and 16 bases separated the two germline ends. The CDR3 nucleotides read TGCAGTGCCAGCAAACAGGTCGGGGAGCAGTTCTTC. Protein: CSASKQVGEQFF.

The CDR3 region has the DNA TGTGCCAGCAGCGTAAGCCCCACCGACGAGCAGTACTTC. It is translated as CASSVSPTDEQYF. V gene TRBV9 combines with J gene TRBJ2-7; D is ambiguous. The CDR3 runs to 13 residues. V was shortened by 1 base and J by 5 bases, with 10 bases between the two germline ends. Germline V CDR1 and CDR2: SGDLS, YYNGEE. Full variable domain (rest looked up from reference TRBV9 and TRBJ2-7): DSGVTQTPKHLITATGQRVTLRCSPRSGDLSVYWYQQSLDQGLQFLIQYYNGEERAKGNILERFSAQQFPDLHSELNLSSLELGDSALYFCASSVSPTDEQYFGPGTRLTVT.

The V gene is TRBV30, the J gene TRBJ2-3; no firm D call. Trimming removed 2 bases at V and 1 base at J, with 4 bases between. This CDR3 spans 12 amino acids. Germline values: CDR1 GTSNPN, CDR2 SVGIG (reference sequence). The DNA for the CDR3 is TGTGCCTGGAGTCCCGGCACAGATACGCAGTATTTT. This gives the protein CAWSPGTDTQYF. Combining the CDR3 with reference TRBV30 and TRBJ2-3 gives the whole variable domain SQTIHQWPATLVQPVGSPLSLECTVEGTSNPNLYWYRQAAGRGLQLLFYSVGIGQISSEVPQNLSASRPQDRQFILSSKKLLLSDSGFYLCAWSPGTDTQYFGPGTRLTVL.

This clonotype was observed once. V is TRBV3-1 and J is TRBJ1-6, with D unresolved. From germline, CDR1 is LGHDT and CDR2 YNNKEL (reference sequence). CDR3 length: 16 amino acids. The V end was cut by 1 base, the J end by 3 bases, with 10 bases between. CDR3 amino acids: CASSQAGAVYNSPLHF. Written as DNA, the CDR3 is TGTGCCAGCAGCCAAGCCGGAGCCGTCTATAATTCACCCCTCCACTTT.

The chain uses TRBV7-2 and TRBJ2-1; D not resolved. This CDR3 is 13 amino acids long. CDR1 SGHTA and CDR2 FQGNSA come from the germline V gene. Trimming took 2 bases from V and 4 from J, leaving 6 bases between them. CDR3 in amino acids: CASSLTRYNEQFF. CDR3 bases: TGTGCCAGCAGCTTAACCCGTTACAATGAGCAGTTCTTC.

As regards this clonotype: An end of the junction differs from the germline gene, which may be a read error. The rearrangement uses TRBV7-7 and TRBJ2-5; D is possibly TRBD2 (6 bases). The CDR3 is 13 amino acids. Germline lookup yields CDR1 SSHAT and CDR2 FNYEAQ (reference sequence). The CDR3 loop is CASSLDPSGAQYF. Here the CDR3 DNA reads TGTGCTAGCAGCTTAGACCCTTCGGGGGCCCAGTACTTC.